This TCR beta chain was retrieved from a study of blood T cell repertoires in COVID-19. Looking at the study overall: Samples taken during acute and convalescent COVID-19 were collected in the United States, Italy and Spain. The analysed material was cDNA or gDNA that came from T cells, B-cell-depleted T cells, or PBMCs.

Here immunoSEQ multiplex PCR was the method, and the copy in TCRdb shows in-frame clones only, minus some. The sample consists of about 380,000 clones, roughly 85% of them appearing once. Germline CDR1 and CDR2: SGHTA and FQGTGA. The CDR3 consists of 16 residues. V lost 3 bases, J lost 6 bases, and 4 bases stayed unmatched. This chain uses TRBV7-3 with TRBJ2-3, with 15 bases fitting TRBD2. The sample taken for sequencing was peripheral blood. The clonotype originates from a woman between 18 and 29 years old with acute or convalescent COVID-19. The CDR3 spells CASSFQGLAGGDTQYF. The DNA for the CDR3 is TGTGCCAGCAGCTTCCAGGGACTAGCGGGAGGTGATACGCAGTATTTT.